This passage covers 21 T cell receptor beta chains from one sample sequenced in a study of cytomegalovirus exposure and HLA in healthy donors. With 60 Vbeta and 13 Jbeta primers, the PCR was carried out. Sequenced by immunoSEQ multiplex PCR; TCRdb stores in-frame clones only, minus some. The sample includes roughly 130,000 clones, 70% to 80% of them seen just once. The material sequenced was PBMCs. Receptors originate from a man between 18 and 29 years old in good health and CMV-seronegative.

The genes are TRBV27 and TRBJ1-2; D gene unclear. V lost 6 bases to trimming and J lost 7 bases, with 18 bases between them. This CDR3 has 14 amino acids. Germline V gene sequence: CDR1 MNHEY, CDR2 SMNVEV (reference sequence). CDR3 protein: CASSSGGGLIGYTF. The CDR3 bases are TGTGCCAGCAGCTCCGGAGGCGGCCTTATTGGCTACACCTTC.

The chain uses TRBV28 and TRBJ2-1; TRBD2 might be the D (6 bases). Germline-derived CDR1 and CDR2 are MDHEN and SYDVKM. V was shortened by 4 bases and J by 2 bases, with 12 bases between the two germline ends. The CDR3 covers 15 residues. The CDR3 nucleotides read TGTGCCAGCAGTTCCGGGGGAGGTCCCTACAATGAGCAGTTCTTC. Protein sequence: CASSSGGGPYNEQFF.

The chain is built from TRBV5-1 and TRBJ2-1; 9 nucleotides match TRBD2. With V trimmed by 6 bases and J by 2 bases, 3 bases remained unmatched. Germline assignment: CDR1 SGHRS and CDR2 YFSETQ. This CDR3 contains 14 residues. DNA of the CDR3: TGCGCCAGCAAGACTAGCGGAACCTACAATGAGCAGTTCTTC. Translation: CASKTSGTYNEQFF.

The chain couples TRBV7-6 to TRBJ2-2, with 8 bases matching TRBD2. This CDR3 is built from 18 residues. Germline V lookup: CDR1 SGHVS, CDR2 FNYEAQ. V shed 0 bases, J shed 0 bases, and the junction held 6 bases outside the gene matches. This CDR3 is CASSLALVGLANTGELFF. The CDR3, as DNA: TGTGCCAGCAGCTTAGCGCTGGTGGGACTAGCGAACACCGGGGAGCTGTTTTTT.

This clone has a handful of counts. The chain has TRBV30 and TRBJ2-2, with 7 bases aligning to TRBD1. The junction had 8 bases not matched to a gene; V was cut back by 7 bases and J by 3 bases. CDR1 and CDR2 (germline): GTSNPN, SVGIG (reference sequence). The CDR3 is made up of 14 amino acids. CDR3 sequence reads: CASERGRDTGELFF. The CDR3 bases are TGTGCCTCAGAGAGGGGGCGCGACACCGGGGAGCTGTTTTTT.

This clone appeared once. This chain uses TRBV28 with TRBJ2-7; tentative D call: TRBD1 (5 bases). Trimming left V 5 bases short and J 0 bases short, with 11 bases between. This CDR3 is built from 14 residues. Germline V CDR1 and CDR2: MDHEN, SYDVKM. In nucleotides, the CDR3 is TGTGCCAGCAGTCAATCAGGGTTCTCCTACGAGCAGTACTTC. Amino acids: CASSQSGFSYEQYF.

The CDR3 is CASSSVAGSGNTIYF. DNA of the CDR3: TGTGCCAGCAGCTCCGTGGCAGGCTCTGGAAACACCATATATTTT. The J gene is TRBJ1-3, the V gene TRBV11-2; D is unresolved. The germline V gene encodes CDR1 SGHAT and CDR2 FQNNGV. CDR3 length: 15 residues. V lost 4 bases and J 0 bases, leaving 10 bases between the germline ends.

Notes on this clone: At one end the junction does not follow the germline gene, possibly because of a read error. This sequence joins TRBV28 and TRBJ2-7; perhaps TRBD2 as D (6 bases). CDR1 MDHEN and CDR2 SYDVKM come from the germline V gene. The CDR3 runs to 14 residues. The CDR3 reads CASSPAGYSSEQHF. In nucleotides, the CDR3 is TGTGCCAGCAGTCCGGCGGGCTACTCTAGCGAGCAGCACTTC.

This clone was seen more than once but under ten times. The V call is TRBV7-9, the J call TRBJ2-5, with a tentative D call TRBD2 (5 bases). The CDR3 length is 15 residues. The V gene's germline CDR1 is SEHNR and CDR2 FQNEAQ (reference sequence). The ends were cut back, 3 bases at V and 11 bases at J, with 22 bases in the middle. CDR3 amino acids: CASSLGRATLGEQYF. CDR3 DNA sequence: TGTGCCAGCAGCTTGGGTAGAGCAACCCTCGGGGAGCAGTACTTC.

The chain employs TRBV10-1 and TRBJ2-1, with 7 nucleotides matching TRBD2. This CDR3 is built from 16 residues. Looked up from germline, CDR1 is WNHNN and CDR2 is SYGVQD (reference sequence). With V trimmed by 4 bases and J by 0 bases, 6 bases remained unmatched. CDR3 in amino acids: CASSGLGGSSYNEQFF. In DNA, the CDR3 is TGCGCCAGCAGTGGCTTAGGCGGGAGCTCCTACAATGAGCAGTTCTTC.

The V call is TRBV30, the J call TRBJ2-1; 7 bases are a match to TRBD2. Germline trimming cut 5 bases from V and 3 bases from J; bases unmatched to any gene: 7. Germline CDR1 GTSNPN, CDR2 SVGIG (reference sequence). The CDR3 has 14 amino acids. The CDR3 protein is CAWDPGGSYNEQFF. DNA of the CDR3: TGTGCCTGGGACCCAGGCGGGAGCTACAATGAGCAGTTCTTC.

The chain joins TRBV19 to TRBJ2-5, with 7 bases matching TRBD2. This CDR3 spans 15 amino acids. V was clipped by 8 bases and J by 5 bases; unmatched bases: 14. Germline V lookup: CDR1 LNHDA, CDR2 SQIVND (reference sequence). This CDR3 reads CASGRAGALIETQYF. The CDR3 DNA sequence: TGTGCCAGTGGGAGGGCCGGTGCATTAATTGAGACCCAGTACTTC.

The chain joins TRBV7-2 to TRBJ2-7, with 9 positions matching TRBD1. The CDR3 runs 14 residues. Germline V gene lookup returns CDR1 SGHTA and CDR2 FQGNSA. Unmatched junction bases numbered 7, after V lost 5 bases and J lost 5 bases. Here the CDR3 DNA reads TGTGCCAGCAGCATAATTACAGGGGGCGACGAGCAGTACTTC. Amino acid sequence: CASSIITGGDEQYF.

The chain combines TRBV9 with TRBJ1-4; a weak D match, TRBD1 (6 bases). Trimming cost V 0 bases and J 7 bases, with 13 bases left between them. The germline CDR1 and CDR2 sequences are SGDLS and YYNGEE. There are 15 residues in the CDR3. The CDR3 region is CASSVGGGNGEKLFF. The CDR3, as DNA: TGTGCCAGCAGCGTAGGGGGGGGCAACGGTGAAAAACTGTTTTTT.

The CDR3 loop is CASSFSSSYNEQFF. In DNA form, the CDR3 reads TGTGCCAGCAGCTTTAGTAGTTCCTACAATGAGCAGTTCTTC. This chain uses TRBV7-9 with TRBJ2-1; D unclear. V was clipped by 3 bases and J by 1 base, with 7 bases between them. The CDR3 runs to 14 residues. CDR1 SEHNR and CDR2 FQNEAQ come from the germline V gene (reference sequence).

This chain links TRBV18 with TRBJ2-2; TRBD1 is a possible D gene (5 bases). CDR1 KGHSH and CDR2 LQKENI come from the germline V gene. Trimming removed 4 bases from V and 0 bases from J, with 9 bases in between. CDR3 length equals 15 residues. This chain's CDR3 is CASSLDSTNTGELFF. As DNA, the CDR3 is TGTGCCAGCTCACTAGACAGTACGAACACCGGGGAGCTGTTTTTT.

J is TRBJ2-1 and V is TRBV19, with TRBD2 identical over 9 bases. Germline CDR1 and CDR2: LNHDA and SQIVND (reference sequence). This CDR3 has 17 residues. V lost 3 bases, J lost 1 base, and 7 bases stayed unmatched. This CDR3 reads CASSINQRGASYNEQFF. CDR3 DNA sequence: TGTGCCAGTAGTATTAACCAGCGGGGGGCGTCCTACAATGAGCAGTTCTTC.

V gene TRBV9 combines with J gene TRBJ2-5, with D possibly being TRBD2 (6 bases). CDR3 length equals 13 residues. Per germline, CDR1 SGDLS and CDR2 YYNGEE. V gave up 3 bases and J gave up 4 bases, with 10 bases separating them. The CDR3 reads CASSGGVAETQYF. CDR3 sequence (DNA): TGTGCCAGCAGCGGCGGGGTCGCAGAGACCCAGTACTTC.

The CDR3 protein is CASSFASTYEQYV. The CDR3 DNA is TGTGCCAGCAGCTTCGCTAGCACCTACGAGCAGTACGTC. The chain joins TRBV7-2 to TRBJ2-7; possibly TRBD2 for D (5 bases). Germline V gene data show CDR1 as SGHTA and CDR2 as FQGNSA. V shed 3 bases and J shed 2 bases, with 8 bases lying between them. This CDR3 has 13 residues.

The chain links TRBV12-5 to TRBJ1-6; possibly TRBD1 for D (5 bases). Trimming took 2 bases from V and 10 from J, leaving 12 bases between them. The CDR3 covers 14 residues. The germline gives CDR1 LGHNT, CDR2 FRNRAP. The CDR3 DNA reads as TGTGCTAGTGGTTTGTCCGGGGGAGGCTCACCCCTCCACTTT. Protein product: CASGLSGGGSPLHF.

The table lists this clone with a count of one. The junction differs from germline at one of its ends, possibly a read error. The rearrangement joins TRBV5-6 to TRBJ2-1, with 7 bases identical to TRBD1. Germline V gene sequence: CDR1 SGHDT, CDR2 YYEEEE. There are 13 residues in the CDR3. Written as DNA, the CDR3 is TGTGCCAGCAACTTGAGACAGGGAAGACCGCAGTTCTTC. Its translation is CASNLRQGRPQFF. The complete variable domain, with remaining parts taken from reference TRBV5-6 and TRBJ2-1, reads DAGVTQSPTHLIKTRGQQVTLRCSPKSGHDTVSWYQQALGQGPQFIFQYYEEEERQRGNFPDRFSGHQFPNYSSELNVNALLLGDSALYLCASNLRQGRPQFFGPGTRLTVL.